This TCR beta chain is drawn from a study of shared clonotypes between healthy human individuals. Turning to the study itself: There were three CD4 naive, three CD4 memory, two CD8 naive and one CD8 memory plates per donor. Study-level results: An expected dependence of interdonor clonotype sharing on sequencing depth was noted.

Some clones are missing from TCRdb's copy, which holds only in-frame ones; the method was immunoSEQ multiplex PCR. The sample lists 2 million to 2.5 million clones, more than 85% seen once, with 0.35% to 0.5% in the top ten. About this clone itself: Its antigen is currently unknown.

The CDR3 runs to 16 residues. The germline gives CDR1 SGHTA, CDR2 FQGTGA. V was clipped by 5 bases and J by 5 bases; unmatched bases: 8. The receptor comes from a man younger than 35 in good health. Some clones in this sample may be carry-over from other donors' samples. Material: naive CD4+ T cells from PBMCs. Described subset: CD45RA+ positively selected. The V call is TRBV7-3, the J call TRBJ1-6; 8 bases are a match to TRBD1. The CDR3 bases are TGTGCCAGCAGCCTCCTGGACAGGGCAAATAATTCACCCCTCCACTTT. Its translation is CASSLLDRANNSPLHF.